Each of the 21 T cell receptor beta chains below was sequenced from the same sample in a study of cytomegalovirus exposure and HLA in healthy donors. The PCR contained 60 Vbeta and 13 Jbeta primers. The assay was immunoSEQ multiplex PCR, and TCRdb's table has in-frame clones only and misses some. The sample shows 150,000 to 200,000 clones, approximately 78% of them seen only once. Sequencing input: PBMCs. Source of these receptors: a woman between 18 and 30 years old in good health and CMV-seronegative.

The chain employs TRBV7-9 and TRBJ2-2; 10 bases map to TRBD2. The germline gives CDR1 SEHNR, CDR2 FQNEAQ (reference sequence). This CDR3 is built from 16 residues. J gave up 4 bases and V 5 bases, and 7 bases lay outside the gene matches. The CDR3 loop reads CASSTASGSGTGELFF. In nucleotides, the CDR3 is TGTGCCAGCAGCACTGCTAGCGGGAGTGGCACCGGGGAGCTGTTTTTT. The variable domain in full, with the rest retrieved from reference TRBV7-9 and TRBJ2-2, is DTGVSQNPRHKITKRGQNVTFRCDPISEHNRLYWYRQTLGQGPEFLTYFQNEAQLEKSRLLSDRFSAERPKGSFSTLEIQRTEQGDSAMYLCASSTASGSGTGELFFGEGSRLTVL.

This sequence joins TRBV5-1 and TRBJ2-6; D is possibly TRBD2 (6 bases). Trimming removed 5 bases at V and 0 bases at J, with 15 bases between. The CDR3 has 17 residues. Germline values: CDR1 SGHRS, CDR2 YFSETQ. The CDR3 protein is CASRPRDSGSGANVLTF. CDR3 DNA sequence: TGCGCCAGCAGACCCAGGGACTCAGGCTCTGGGGCCAACGTCCTGACTTTC.

The chain joins TRBV5-1 to TRBJ1-2; D remains unclear. Germline CDR1 and CDR2: SGHRS and YFSETQ. The germline V and J ends were trimmed by 0 bases and 0 bases, with 6 bases remaining between them. CDR3 size: 14 residues. The CDR3 DNA sequence: TGCGCCAGCAGCTTGGGAGACTCTAACTATGGCTACACCTTC. This translates into CASSLGDSNYGYTF.

The rearrangement uses TRBV7-2 and TRBJ2-2; D is perhaps TRBD2 (6 bases). This CDR3 is built from 15 residues. The V end lost 3 bases, the J end lost 0 bases, and 8 bases lay between the germline ends. Germline loops: CDR1 SGHTA, CDR2 FQGNSA. The CDR3 bases are TGTGCCAGCAGCTTCCGGGACTCGAACACCGGGGAGCTGTTTTTT. Protein sequence: CASSFRDSNTGELFF. The full variable domain, completed using reference TRBV7-2 and TRBJ2-2, is GAGVSQSPSNKVTEKGKDVELRCDPISGHTALYWYRQSLGQGLEFLIYFQGNSAPDKSGLPSDRFSAERTGGSVSTLTIQRTQQEDSAVYLCASSFRDSNTGELFFGEGSRLTVL.

The chain is built from TRBV13 and TRBJ1-1; tentatively, D is TRBD1 (5 bases). Between the trimmed V and J ends, which lost 1 base and 8 bases, there was a span of 11 bases. CDR1 is PRHDT and CDR2 is FYEKMQ in the germline V gene (reference sequence). The CDR3 covers 13 residues. The CDR3 is CASSLVGEFEAFF. The CDR3 region has the DNA TGTGCCAGCAGCTTAGTAGGGGAATTCGAAGCTTTCTTT. Using reference TRBV13 and TRBJ1-1 for the parts outside the CDR3, the full variable domain is AAGVIQSPRHLIKEKRETATLKCYPIPRHDTVYWYQQGPGQDPQFLISFYEKMQSDKGSIPDRFSAQQFSDYHSELNMSSLELGDSALYFCASSLVGEFEAFFGQGTRLTVV.

The chain employs TRBV27 and TRBJ2-1; D is unresolved. The V gene lost 3 bases and the J gene lost 10 bases, with 16 bases spanning the gap. The CDR3 runs 14 residues. Germline V gene sequence: CDR1 MNHEY, CDR2 SMNVEV (reference sequence). The DNA for the CDR3 is TGTGCCAGCAGTTTTGACGGTGCAGGAAGGGAGCAGTTCTTC. Residues: CASSFDGAGREQFF.

This clone was counted a single time. CDR3 in DNA: TGTGCCAGCAGCCTGACTAGCGCCAGCACCAATGAGCAGTTCTTC. Protein product: CASSLTSASTNEQFF. The V call is TRBV7-6, the J call TRBJ2-1; 8 positions agree with TRBD2. This CDR3 has 15 residues. CDR1 SGHVS and CDR2 FNYEAQ come from the germline V gene. V shed 5 bases, J shed 6 bases, and the junction held 9 bases outside the gene matches.

The chain recombines TRBV30 with TRBJ2-7; TRBD1 is a possible D gene (5 bases). Germline loops: CDR1 GTSNPN, CDR2 SVGIG (reference sequence). The germline V and J ends were trimmed by 2 bases and 3 bases, with 8 bases remaining between them. The CDR3 sequence is 12 residues long. DNA for the CDR3: TGTGCCTGGAGTAGGCAGGGCTACGAGCAGTACTTC. Encoded protein: CAWSRQGYEQYF.

The rearrangement joins TRBV28 to TRBJ1-4; 9 positions agree with TRBD1. The CDR3 has 16 residues. Germline V gene sequence: CDR1 MDHEN, CDR2 SYDVKM. With V trimmed by 6 bases and J by 2 bases, 7 bases remained unmatched. CDR3 nucleotide sequence: TGTGCCAGCAGCTGGGGGACAGGGTCCACTAATGAAAAACTGTTTTTT. It yields the protein CASSWGTGSTNEKLFF.

This rearrangement joins TRBV7-2 to TRBJ2-2, with 15 positions matching TRBD2. V trimming: 5 bases; J trimming: 7 bases; junction bases outside the gene matches: 11. Germline V CDR1 and CDR2: SGHTA, FQGNSA. This CDR3 region has 18 residues. The CDR3 here is CASSPQGLAGGLVGELFF. CDR3 bases: TGTGCCAGCAGCCCGCAGGGACTAGCGGGAGGACTTGTCGGGGAGCTGTTTTTT.

As to this clone: Other DNA sequences in the same sample also yield this CDR3. The chain combines TRBV6-6 with TRBJ2-7, with TRBD2 identical over 9 bases. The V and J ends lost 5 bases and 5 bases, in that order; junction bases with no gene match: 13. The length of the CDR3 is 16 residues. Per germline, CDR1 MNHNY and CDR2 SVGAGI (reference sequence). Here the CDR3 reads CASSPILAGKINEQYV. The CDR3 coding sequence is TGTGCCAGCAGTCCGATACTAGCGGGTAAAATTAACGAGCAGTACGTC.

This clone was seen only a few times. The rearrangement links TRBV2 to TRBJ1-2; D is ambiguous. V lost 3 bases and J lost 4, with 6 bases in between. CDR1 is SNHLY and CDR2 is FYNNEI in the germline V gene. This CDR3 contains 12 residues. CDR3: CASSDSAYGYTF. The CDR3 coding sequence is TGTGCCAGCAGTGACAGCGCCTATGGCTACACCTTC. Full variable domain (remainder filled in from reference TRBV2 and TRBJ1-2): EPEVTQTPSHQVTQMGQEVILRCVPISNHLYFYWYRQILGQKVEFLVSFYNNEISEKSEIFDDQFSVERPDGSNFTLKIRSTKLEDSAMYFCASSDSAYGYTFGSGTRLTVV.

This chain uses TRBV6-5 with TRBJ1-2, with TRBD1 identical over 7 bases. Germline assignment: CDR1 MNHEY and CDR2 SVGAGI. The V segment lost 0 bases and the J segment 4 bases; nucleotides outside the gene matches: 2. The CDR3 is 14 amino acids. The chain's CDR3 is CASSYSGQVYGYTF. The CDR3 coding sequence is TGTGCCAGCAGTTACTCCGGACAGGTCTATGGCTACACCTTC.

The chain joins TRBV2 to TRBJ2-1; 8 bases map to TRBD2. The CDR3 is 15 residues long. With V trimmed by 4 bases and J by 4 bases, 6 bases remained unmatched. Germline V gene sequence: CDR1 SNHLY, CDR2 FYNNEI. CDR3 nucleotides: TGTGCCAGCAGTGTACCCTCTAGCGGGTACAATGAGCAGTTCTTC. This codes for CASSVPSSGYNEQFF. Based on the CDR3 plus reference TRBV2 and TRBJ2-1, the full variable domain is EPEVTQTPSHQVTQMGQEVILRCVPISNHLYFYWYRQILGQKVEFLVSFYNNEISEKSEIFDDQFSVERPDGSNFTLKIRSTKLEDSAMYFCASSVPSSGYNEQFFGPGTRLTVL.

The chain recombines TRBV6-1 with TRBJ1-5, with D hard to call. The CDR3 spans 12 residues. Trimming removed 6 bases from V and 0 bases from J, with 3 bases in between. Germline CDR1 MNHNS, CDR2 SASEGT. In nucleotides, the CDR3 is TGTGCCAGCAGGTATAGCAATCAGCCCCAGCATTTT. Translation gives CASRYSNQPQHF.

The rearrangement joins TRBV30 to TRBJ1-2, with TRBD1 identical over 10 bases. Trimming removed 7 bases from V and 8 bases from J; junction bases left unmatched: 7. CDR1 and CDR2 from the germline V gene are GTSNPN and SVGIG (reference sequence). The CDR3 extends over 12 amino acids. As DNA, the CDR3 is TGTGCCTCGGACAGGGGGTATGTGGGCTACACCTTC. Translated, it gives CASDRGYVGYTF.

The chain recombines TRBV7-2 with TRBJ2-4, with 9 bases identical to TRBD2. Germline V CDR1 and CDR2: SGHTA, FQGNSA. This CDR3 has 18 residues. Unmatched junction bases numbered 11, after V lost 5 bases and J lost 0 bases. Here the CDR3 reads CASSLLGGRDPAKNIQYF. CDR3 bases: TGTGCCAGCAGCCTCCTCGGCGGGAGGGATCCAGCCAAAAACATTCAGTACTTC.

The chain recombines TRBV27 with TRBJ2-3, with D unclear. V was shortened by 3 bases and J by 2 bases, with 9 bases between the two germline ends. CDR3 length: 14 amino acids. Germline CDR1 reads MNHEY; CDR2 reads SMNVEV (reference sequence). CDR3 coding DNA: TGTGCCAGCAGTTTCCTCACAGACACAGATACGCAGTATTTT. Amino acid sequence: CASSFLTDTDTQYF.

This sequence joins TRBV5-4 and TRBJ2-5; TRBD2 agrees at 11 bases. Germline V CDR1 and CDR2: SGHNT, YYREEE (reference sequence). CDR3 length equals 15 residues. V trimming: 5 bases; J trimming: 1 base; junction bases outside the gene matches: 4. The CDR3 nucleotides are TGTGCCAGCAGACAACTAGCGGGGGTCCAAGAGACCCAGTACTTC. Translating gives CASRQLAGVQETQYF.

This chain joins TRBV11-2 and TRBJ1-1, with D unclear. This CDR3 contains 13 residues. Looked up from germline, CDR1 is SGHAT and CDR2 is FQNNGV. V lost 7 bases to trimming and J lost 6 bases, with 15 bases between them. The CDR3 bases are TGTGCCAGCACCCCGGTGCGGGCTCCTGAAGCTTTCTTT. This codes for CASTPVRAPEAFF.

CDR3 in DNA: TGTGCCAGCAGTTTGACAGGGATCCGGCGCATTCAGTACTTC. Translating gives CASSLTGIRRIQYF. This chain uses TRBV27 with TRBJ2-4; 7 bases align to TRBD1. This CDR3 comprises 14 residues. Trimming at V came to 3 bases and at J to 9 bases, leaving 8 bases not matched to a gene. The germline V gene has CDR1 MNHEY and CDR2 SMNVEV (reference sequence).